This T cell receptor beta chain derives from a study of T cell changes during pregnancy in multiple sclerosis. Only in-frame clones appear in the TCRdb table, and some are missing; sequencing was by immunoSEQ multiplex PCR. The sample lists 55,000 to 80,000 clones; approximately 95% were seen once. Per the germline V gene, CDR1 is SGHRS and CDR2 is YFSETQ. Trimming left V 4 bases short and J 3 bases short, with 8 bases between. The CDR3 sequence is 12 residues long. The source is a female donor with multiple sclerosis, enrolled in a pregnancy study. V gene TRBV5-1 combines with J gene TRBJ2-7, with unresolved D. Sequenced here: CD8+ T cells from peripheral blood mononuclear cells, sampled in the second trimester of pregnancy. The CDR3 reads CASSPESYEQYF. The CDR3 region has the DNA TGCGCCAGCAGCCCCGAGAGCTACGAGCAGTACTTC.